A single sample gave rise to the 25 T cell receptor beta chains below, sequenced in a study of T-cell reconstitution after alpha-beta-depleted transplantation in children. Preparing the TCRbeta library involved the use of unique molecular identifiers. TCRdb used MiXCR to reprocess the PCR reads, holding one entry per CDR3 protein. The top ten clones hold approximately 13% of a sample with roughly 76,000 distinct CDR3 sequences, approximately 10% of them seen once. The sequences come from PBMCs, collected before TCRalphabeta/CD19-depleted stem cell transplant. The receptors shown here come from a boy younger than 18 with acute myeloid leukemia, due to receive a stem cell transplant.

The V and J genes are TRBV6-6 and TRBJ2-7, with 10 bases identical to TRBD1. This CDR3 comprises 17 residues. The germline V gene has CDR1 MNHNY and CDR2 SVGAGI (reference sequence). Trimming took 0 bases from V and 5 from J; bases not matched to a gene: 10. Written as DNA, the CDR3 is TGTGCCAGCAGTTACTCGGGGCGACAGGGGGCTGTGAACGAGCAGTACTTC. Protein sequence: CASSYSGRQGAVNEQYF.

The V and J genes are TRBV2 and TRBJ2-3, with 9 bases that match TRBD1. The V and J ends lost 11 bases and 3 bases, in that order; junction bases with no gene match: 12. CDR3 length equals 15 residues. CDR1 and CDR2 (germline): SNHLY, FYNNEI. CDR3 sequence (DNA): TGTGCCGGCAAAGCGGACAGGGGAGGGACAGATACGCAGTATTTT. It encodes CAGKADRGGTDTQYF.

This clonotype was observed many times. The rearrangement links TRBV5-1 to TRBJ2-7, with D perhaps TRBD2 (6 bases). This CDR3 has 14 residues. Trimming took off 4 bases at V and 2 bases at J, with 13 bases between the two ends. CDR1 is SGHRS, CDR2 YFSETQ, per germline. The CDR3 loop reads CASSLNSGTYEQYV. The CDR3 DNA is TGCGCCAGCAGCCTTAATAGCGGCACCTACGAGCAGTACGTC.

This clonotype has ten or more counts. In DNA form, the CDR3 reads TGCAGTGCTAGAGATTCTCTAGCGGGCCACTACAATGAGCAGTTCTTC. Protein: CSARDSLAGHYNEQFF. The chain combines TRBV20-1 with TRBJ2-1; 8 nucleotides agree with TRBD2. CDR1 DFQATT and CDR2 SNEGSKA come from the germline V gene (reference sequence). CDR3 size: 16 residues. After removal of 0 bases from V and 3 bases from J, the junction contained 7 bases not matched to a gene.

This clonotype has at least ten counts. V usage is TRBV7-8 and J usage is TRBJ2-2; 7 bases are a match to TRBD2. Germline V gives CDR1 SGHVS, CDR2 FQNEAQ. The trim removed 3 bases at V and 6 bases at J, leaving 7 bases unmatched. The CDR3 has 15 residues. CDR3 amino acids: CASSLTSLTSGELFF. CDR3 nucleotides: TGTGCCAGCAGCTTGACTAGCTTGACGTCCGGGGAGCTGTTTTTT.

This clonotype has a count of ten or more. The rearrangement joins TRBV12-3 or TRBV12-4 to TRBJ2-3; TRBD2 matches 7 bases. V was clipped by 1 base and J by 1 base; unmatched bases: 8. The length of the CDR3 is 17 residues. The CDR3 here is CASSLEKGLGGTDTQYF. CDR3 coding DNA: TGTGCCAGCAGTTTAGAAAAAGGACTAGGAGGCACAGATACGCAGTATTTT.

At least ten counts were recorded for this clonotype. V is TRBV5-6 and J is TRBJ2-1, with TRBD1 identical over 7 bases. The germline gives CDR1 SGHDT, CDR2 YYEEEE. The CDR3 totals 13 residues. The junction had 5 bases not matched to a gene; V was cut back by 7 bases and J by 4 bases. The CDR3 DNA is TGTGCCAGCCGTAAGACAGGGTACAATGAGCAGTTCTTC. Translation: CASRKTGYNEQFF.

DNA for the CDR3: TGTGCCAGTCTCCTCGGACTAGCCGTACAGACCCAGTACTTC. Protein sequence: CASLLGLAVQTQYF. V and J are TRBV2 and TRBJ2-5; the match to TRBD2 covers 8 bases. V trimming: 9 bases; J trimming: 6 bases; junction bases outside the gene matches: 12. This CDR3 region has 14 residues. Germline assignment: CDR1 SNHLY and CDR2 FYNNEI.

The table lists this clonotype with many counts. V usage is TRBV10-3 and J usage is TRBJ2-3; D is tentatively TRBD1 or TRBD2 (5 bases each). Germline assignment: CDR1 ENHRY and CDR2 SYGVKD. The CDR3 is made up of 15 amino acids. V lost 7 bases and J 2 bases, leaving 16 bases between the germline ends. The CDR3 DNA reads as TGTGCCATCAACCCGGACGGGACCTTCACAGATACGCAGTATTTT. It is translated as CAINPDGTFTDTQYF.

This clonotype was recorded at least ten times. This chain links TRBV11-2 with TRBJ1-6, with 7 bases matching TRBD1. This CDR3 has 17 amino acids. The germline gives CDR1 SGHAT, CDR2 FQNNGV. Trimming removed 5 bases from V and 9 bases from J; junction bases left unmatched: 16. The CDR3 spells CASSLNPGQLRGSPLHF. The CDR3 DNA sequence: TGTGCCAGCAGCCTCAACCCGGGACAGTTGAGAGGTTCACCCCTCCACTTT. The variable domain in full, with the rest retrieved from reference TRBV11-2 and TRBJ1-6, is EAGVAQSPRYKIIEKRQSVAFWCNPISGHATLYWYQQILGQGPKLLIQFQNNGVVDDSQLPKDRFSAERLKGVDSTLKIQPAKLEDSAVYLCASSLNPGQLRGSPLHFGNGTRLTVT.

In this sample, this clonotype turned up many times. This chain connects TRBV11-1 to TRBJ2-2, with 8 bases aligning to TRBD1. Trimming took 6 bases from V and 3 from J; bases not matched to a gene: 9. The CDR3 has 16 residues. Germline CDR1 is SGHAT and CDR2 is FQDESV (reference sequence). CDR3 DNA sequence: TGTGCCAGCAGTTCAACACGGACAGGGCACACCGGGGAGCTGTTTTTT. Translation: CASSSTRTGHTGELFF.

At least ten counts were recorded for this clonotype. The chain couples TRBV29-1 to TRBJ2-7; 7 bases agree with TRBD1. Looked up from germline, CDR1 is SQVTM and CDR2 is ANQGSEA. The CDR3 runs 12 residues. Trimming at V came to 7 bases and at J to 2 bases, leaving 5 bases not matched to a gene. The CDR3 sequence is CSARQGTYEQYF. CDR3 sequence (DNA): TGCAGCGCCAGACAGGGAACCTACGAGCAGTACTTC.

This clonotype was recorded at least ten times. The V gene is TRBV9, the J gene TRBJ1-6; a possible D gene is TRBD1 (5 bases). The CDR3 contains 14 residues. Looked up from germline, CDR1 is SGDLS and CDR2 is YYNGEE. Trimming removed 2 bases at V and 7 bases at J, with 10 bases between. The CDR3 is CASSVGTENSPLHF. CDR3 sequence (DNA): TGTGCCAGCAGCGTCGGGACGGAAAATTCACCCCTCCACTTT.

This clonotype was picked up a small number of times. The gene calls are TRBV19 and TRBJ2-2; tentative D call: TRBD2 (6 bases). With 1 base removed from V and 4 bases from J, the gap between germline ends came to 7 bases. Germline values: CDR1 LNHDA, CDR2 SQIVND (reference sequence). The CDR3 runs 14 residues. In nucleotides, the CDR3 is TGTGCCAGTAGTATAGCCGGGGGCACCGGGGAGCTGTTTTTT. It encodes CASSIAGGTGELFF.

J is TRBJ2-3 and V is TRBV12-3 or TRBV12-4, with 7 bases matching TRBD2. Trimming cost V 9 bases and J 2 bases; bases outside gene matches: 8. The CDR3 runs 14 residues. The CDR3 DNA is TGTGCCAGTACGGACCTAGCGGACACAGATACGCAGTATTTT. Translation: CASTDLADTDTQYF.

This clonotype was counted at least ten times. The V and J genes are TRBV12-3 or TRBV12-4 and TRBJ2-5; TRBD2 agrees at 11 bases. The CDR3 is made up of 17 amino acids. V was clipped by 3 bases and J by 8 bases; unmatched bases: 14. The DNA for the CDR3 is TGTGCCAGCAGTTTTTCACTAGCGGGGGTCTCTGGCAGTACCCAGTACTTC. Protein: CASSFSLAGVSGSTQYF.

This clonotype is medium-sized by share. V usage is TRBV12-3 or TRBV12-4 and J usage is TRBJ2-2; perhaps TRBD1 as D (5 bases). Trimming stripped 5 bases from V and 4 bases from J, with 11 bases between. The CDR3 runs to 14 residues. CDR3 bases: TGTGCCAGCAGTCAGGCAGGGCTCACCGGGGAGCTGTTTTTT. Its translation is CASSQAGLTGELFF.

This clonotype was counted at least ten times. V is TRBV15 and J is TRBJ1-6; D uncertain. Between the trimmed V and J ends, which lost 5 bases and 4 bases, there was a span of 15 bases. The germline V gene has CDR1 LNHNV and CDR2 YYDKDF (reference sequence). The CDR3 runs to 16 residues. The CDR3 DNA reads TGTGCCACCAGCCAAAAAGACATGTCTTATAATTCACCCCTCCACTTT. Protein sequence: CATSQKDMSYNSPLHF.

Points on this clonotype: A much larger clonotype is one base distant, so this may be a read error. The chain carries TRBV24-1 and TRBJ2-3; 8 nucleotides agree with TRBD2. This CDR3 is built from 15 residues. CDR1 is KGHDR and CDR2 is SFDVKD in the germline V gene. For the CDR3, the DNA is TGTGCCACCAGTAAGACGGGAGGGAGCACAGATACGGAGTATTTT. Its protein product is CATSKTGGSTDTEYF.

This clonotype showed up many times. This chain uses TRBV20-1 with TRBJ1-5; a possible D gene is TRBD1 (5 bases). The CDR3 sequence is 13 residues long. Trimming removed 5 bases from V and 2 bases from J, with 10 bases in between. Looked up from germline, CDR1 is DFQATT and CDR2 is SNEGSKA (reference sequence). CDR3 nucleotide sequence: TGCAGTGCTTGGGGCGGTGGCAATCAGCCCCAGCATTTT. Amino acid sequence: CSAWGGGNQPQHF.

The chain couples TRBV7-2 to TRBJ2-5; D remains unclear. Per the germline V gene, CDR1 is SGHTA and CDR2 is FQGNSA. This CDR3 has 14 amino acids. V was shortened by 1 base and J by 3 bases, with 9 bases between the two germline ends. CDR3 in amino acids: CASSLVGSEETQYF. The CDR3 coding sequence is TGTGCCAGCAGCTTAGTAGGTTCAGAAGAGACCCAGTACTTC.

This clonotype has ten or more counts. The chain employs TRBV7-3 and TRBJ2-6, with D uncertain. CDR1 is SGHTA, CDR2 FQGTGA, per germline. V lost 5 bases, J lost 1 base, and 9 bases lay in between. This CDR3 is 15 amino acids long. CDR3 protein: CASSRMLSGANVLTF. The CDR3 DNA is TGTGCCAGCAGCAGGATGTTGTCTGGGGCCAACGTCCTGACTTTC. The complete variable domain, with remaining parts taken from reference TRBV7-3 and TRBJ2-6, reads GAGVSQTPSNKVTEKGKYVELRCDPISGHTALYWYRQSLGQGPEFLIYFQGTGAADDSGLPNDRFFAVRPEGSVSTLKIQRTERGDSAVYLCASSRMLSGANVLTFGAGSRLTVL.

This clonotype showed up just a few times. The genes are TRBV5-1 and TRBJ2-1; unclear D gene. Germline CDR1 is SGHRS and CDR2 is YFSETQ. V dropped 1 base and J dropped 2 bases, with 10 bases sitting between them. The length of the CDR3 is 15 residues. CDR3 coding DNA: TGCGCCAGCAGCTTGTTCGCGGACCCCTACAATGAGCAGTTCTTC. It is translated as CASSLFADPYNEQFF.

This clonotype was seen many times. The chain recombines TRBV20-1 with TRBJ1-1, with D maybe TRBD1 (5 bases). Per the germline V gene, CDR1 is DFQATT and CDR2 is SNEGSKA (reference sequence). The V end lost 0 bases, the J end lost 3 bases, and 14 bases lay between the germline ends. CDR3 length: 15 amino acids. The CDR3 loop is CSARDPLSRDTEAFF. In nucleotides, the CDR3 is TGCAGTGCTAGAGATCCACTATCCAGGGACACTGAAGCTTTCTTT.

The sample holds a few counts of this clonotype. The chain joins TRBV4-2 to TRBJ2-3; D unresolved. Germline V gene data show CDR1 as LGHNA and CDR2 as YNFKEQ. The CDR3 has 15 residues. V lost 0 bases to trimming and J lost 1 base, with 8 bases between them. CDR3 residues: CASSQEVTRTDTQYF. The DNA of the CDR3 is TGTGCCAGCAGCCAAGAGGTTACCCGCACAGATACGCAGTATTTT.